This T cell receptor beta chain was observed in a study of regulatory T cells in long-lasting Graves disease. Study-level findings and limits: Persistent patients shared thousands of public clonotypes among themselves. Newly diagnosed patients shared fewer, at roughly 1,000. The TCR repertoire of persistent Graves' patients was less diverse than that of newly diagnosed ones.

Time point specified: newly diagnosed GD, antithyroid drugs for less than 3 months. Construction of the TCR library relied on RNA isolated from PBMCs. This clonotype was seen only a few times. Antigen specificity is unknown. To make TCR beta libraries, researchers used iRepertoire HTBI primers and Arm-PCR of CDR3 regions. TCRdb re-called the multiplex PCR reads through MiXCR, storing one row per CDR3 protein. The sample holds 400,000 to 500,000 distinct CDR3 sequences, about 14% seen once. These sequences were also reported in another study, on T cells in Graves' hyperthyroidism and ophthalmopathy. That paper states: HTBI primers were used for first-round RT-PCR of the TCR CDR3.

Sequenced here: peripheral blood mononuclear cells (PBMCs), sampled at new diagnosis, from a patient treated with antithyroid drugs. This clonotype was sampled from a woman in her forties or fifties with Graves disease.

CDR3 loop: CASSLGGGPQETQYF. The CDR3 DNA follows: TGCGCCAGCAGCTTGGGTGGGGGCCCCCAAGAGACCCAGTACTTC. This chain links TRBV5-1 with TRBJ2-5, with D possibly being TRBD1 (6 bases). Trimming stripped 0 bases from V and 1 base from J, with 10 bases between. This CDR3 contains 15 residues. The germline V gene encodes CDR1 SGHRS and CDR2 YFSETQ.